This TCR beta chain was captured in a study of CD4+ T cells in melanoma. Libraries were prepared by immunoSEQ multiplex PCR; TCRdb keeps only in-frame clonotypes and omits some of them. The sample records about 140,000 clones, about 90% being singletons. A word on this clone: What it binds is unknown.

The V gene lost 6 bases and the J gene lost 5 bases, with 13 bases spanning the gap. The CDR3 sequence is 13 residues long. CDR1 and CDR2 (germline): SEHNR, FQNEAQ (reference sequence). Broader study findings: CD8+ T cell, macrophage and B cell function reportedly correlated with neoantigen-specific CD4+ T cells. Reportedly, melanoma neoantigen-specific CD4+ T cells showed varied differentiation states.

The receptor comes from a human donor with melanoma. The rearrangement links TRBV7-9 to TRBJ1-1; D is perhaps TRBD1 (6 bases). The CDR3 coding sequence is TGTGCCAGCAGAGAACAGGGTAAGACTGAAGCTTTCTTT. This gives the protein CASREQGKTEAFF. Supplemented by reference TRBV7-9 and TRBJ1-1, the full variable domain reads DTGVSQNPRHKITKRGQNVTFRCDPISEHNRLYWYRQTLGQGPEFLTYFQNEAQLEKSRLLSDRFSAERPKGSFSTLEIQRTEQGDSAMYLCASREQGKTEAFFGQGTRLTVV.